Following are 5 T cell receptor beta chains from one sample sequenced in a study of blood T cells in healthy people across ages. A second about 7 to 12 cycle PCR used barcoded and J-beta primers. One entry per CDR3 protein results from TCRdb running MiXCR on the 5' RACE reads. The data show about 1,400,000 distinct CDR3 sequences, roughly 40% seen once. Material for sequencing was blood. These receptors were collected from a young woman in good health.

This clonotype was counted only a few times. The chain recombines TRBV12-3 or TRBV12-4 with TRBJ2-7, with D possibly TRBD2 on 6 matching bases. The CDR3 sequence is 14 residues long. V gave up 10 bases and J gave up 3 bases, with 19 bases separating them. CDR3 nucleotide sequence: TGTGCCATCAATATCGGGGGACCCCACTACGAGCAGTACTTC. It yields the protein CAINIGGPHYEQYF.

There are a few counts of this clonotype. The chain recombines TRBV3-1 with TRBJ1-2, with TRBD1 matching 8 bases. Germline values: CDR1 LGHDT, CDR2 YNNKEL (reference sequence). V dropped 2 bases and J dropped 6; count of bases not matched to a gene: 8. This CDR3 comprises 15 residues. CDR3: CASSQTSLDRDGYTF. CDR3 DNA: TGTGCCAGCAGCCAAACTTCCCTGGACAGGGATGGCTACACCTTC.

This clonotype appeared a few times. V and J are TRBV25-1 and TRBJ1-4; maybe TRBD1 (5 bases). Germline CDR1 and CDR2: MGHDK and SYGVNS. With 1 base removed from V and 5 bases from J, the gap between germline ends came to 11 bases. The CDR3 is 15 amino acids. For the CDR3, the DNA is TGTGCCAGCAGTGAATGGAGGGACGGGAATGAAAAACTGTTTTTT. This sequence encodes CASSEWRDGNEKLFF.

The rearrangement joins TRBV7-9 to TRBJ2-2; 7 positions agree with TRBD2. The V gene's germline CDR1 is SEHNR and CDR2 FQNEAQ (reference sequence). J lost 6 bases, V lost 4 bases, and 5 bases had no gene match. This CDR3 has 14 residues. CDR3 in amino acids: CASSSGGDAGELFF. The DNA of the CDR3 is TGTGCCAGCAGCTCTGGGGGGGACGCCGGGGAGCTGTTTTTT.

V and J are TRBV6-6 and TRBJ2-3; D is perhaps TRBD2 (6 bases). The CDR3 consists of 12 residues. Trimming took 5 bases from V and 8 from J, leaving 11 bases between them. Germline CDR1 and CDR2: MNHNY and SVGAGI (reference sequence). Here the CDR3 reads CASSTSEGTQYF. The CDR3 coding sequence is TGTGCCAGCAGTACATCGGAGGGTACGCAGTATTTT.